This T cell receptor beta chain came from a study of T cell responses to AZD1222 COVID-19 vaccine. Clones were read by immunoSEQ multiplex PCR, and TCRdb kept only the in-frame ones, dropping some. The profile shows 93,000 or so clones, 90% of them singletons. The CDR3 has 14 amino acids. Germline V CDR1 and CDR2: MNHEY, SMNVEV (reference sequence). After removal of 6 bases from V and 5 bases from J, the junction contained 6 bases not matched to a gene. To note about this clone: Its antigen is unknown.

Regarding the study as a whole: Nearly half of spike-specific TCRs reportedly go after variant regions that carry no mutations. All repertoire sampling was performed exclusively after the peak T cell response. Along spike, vaccine-associated CD4 TCRs were found throughout, with dominance at 160-218 and 743-854. Among the donors, most were white British and more were female, and clonal diversity was possibly underestimated.

Specimen: peripheral blood, collected on day 0 of AZD1222 vaccination. V gene TRBV27 combines with J gene TRBJ1-5; 8 bases agree with TRBD1. This sequence originates from an adult in good health. CDR3 sequence reads: CASRTTGVDQPQHF. In DNA, the CDR3 is TGTGCCAGCAGAACGACAGGGGTTGATCAGCCCCAGCATTTT.